The source of this TCR beta chain is a study of blood T cell repertoires in COVID-19. Trimming removed 3 bases from V and 2 bases from J; junction bases left unmatched: 2. Germline V gene sequence: CDR1 MDHEN, CDR2 SYDVKM. This CDR3 spans 14 amino acids. Generated by immunoSEQ multiplex PCR, the TCRdb table keeps only in-frame clones and is missing some. The sample consists of about 200,000 clones, more than 65% of them appearing once. Sequenced sample: peripheral blood. The TCR comes from a human donor in a cohort sampled during active COVID-19. V gene TRBV28 combines with J gene TRBJ1-2; 8 bases are shared with TRBD1. The CDR3 here is CASSFRQGNYGYTF. The CDR3 DNA reads TGTGCCAGCAGTTTTCGACAGGGGAACTATGGCTACACCTTC.